The next 13 T cell receptor beta chains were all read from a single sample in a study of tumor and adjacent non-tumor tissue in lung cancer. No cell sorting was done before RNA was extracted from the tissue. TCRbeta libraries were built with three rounds of nested PCR, modified from ARM-PCR. TCRdb recomputed calls from the multiplex PCR reads with MiXCR, one row per CDR3 protein. The data contain 120,000 or so distinct CDR3 sequences, 66% of them singletons. The sample was lung tumor tissue. The receptors shown here come from a man aged 25 to 45 with non-small cell lung cancer.

This clonotype occurred a few times. Being one base from a much bigger clone, this may be a read error. The rearrangement links TRBV6-6 to TRBJ2-7; no reliable D call. The CDR3 runs 13 residues. Germline loops: CDR1 MNHNY, CDR2 SVGAGI (reference sequence). DNA of the CDR3: TGTGTCAGCAGCAGTTCTACCCATTACGAGCAGTACTTC. Protein: CVSSSSTHYEQYF.

This clonotype was picked up many times. The chain combines TRBV6-2 or TRBV6-3 with TRBJ2-2; TRBD1 or TRBD2 may be the D gene (5 bases each). V shed 4 bases and J shed 3 bases, with 9 bases lying between them. CDR3 length: 14 amino acids. Germline V gene sequence: CDR1 MNHEY, CDR2 SVGEGT. The CDR3, as DNA: TGTGCCAGCAGTTCCGGGACGGACACCGGGGAGCTGTTTTTT. Translating it yields CASSSGTDTGELFF.

This clonotype appeared many times. The CDR3 region is CASSPLATRGGQETQYF. CDR3 in DNA: TGTGCCAGCAGCCCCCTCGCTACGCGGGGGGGCCAAGAGACCCAGTACTTC. J is TRBJ2-5 and V is TRBV4-2; 9 bases align to TRBD2. V shed 4 bases and J 1 base; nucleotides not matched to a gene: 10. This CDR3 contains 17 residues. Germline CDR1 is LGHNA and CDR2 is YNFKEQ.

With respect to this clonotype: A much larger clone is a single base away; this may be a read error. This chain joins TRBV20-1 and TRBJ2-1; D remains ambiguous. Germline V lookup: CDR1 DFQATT, CDR2 SNEGSKA (reference sequence). The CDR3 is made up of 15 amino acids. Written as DNA, the CDR3 is TGCAGTGCTAGAGATCAGACGGGTGAATACAATGGGCAGTTCTTC. This codes for CSARDQTGEYNGQFF.

This clonotype was detected only a few times. The gene calls are TRBV7-8 and TRBJ1-1, with 7 positions matching TRBD1. The CDR3 is 12 residues long. With V trimmed by 3 bases and J by 12 bases, 7 bases remained unmatched. Germline-derived CDR1 and CDR2 are SGHVS and FQNEAQ. CDR3 DNA: TGTGCCAGCAGCTTTAGACAGGGCGGAACTTTCTTT. Translated, it gives CASSFRQGGTFF.

The chain links TRBV12-3 or TRBV12-4 to TRBJ2-7, with 10 bases identical to TRBD2. The CDR3 runs to 15 residues. In DNA form, the CDR3 reads TGTGTCAACACCTTCAGAGCGGGAGGGCGCTACGAGCAGTACTTC. It specifies CVNTFRAGGRYEQYF.

Note on this clonotype: At one end the junction does not follow the germline gene, possibly because of a read error. The V and J genes are TRBV20-1 and TRBJ1-1; unclear D gene. Germline V CDR1 and CDR2: DFQATT, SNEGSKA (reference sequence). This CDR3 has 12 residues. CDR3 region: CSAQPDGTEVFF. The CDR3 DNA follows: TGCAGTGCTCAGCCGGATGGAACTGAAGTTTTCTTT.

There are a few counts of this clonotype. The CDR3 DNA reads as TGTGCCAGCAGCCTTATTGCGGGAGGGAAAAATGAGCAGTACTTC. It codes for CASSLIAGGKNEQYF. The V call is TRBV11-2, the J call TRBJ2-1, with 9 positions matching TRBD2. The J call may be mistaken, given a closer DNA end match to TRBJ2-7. The CDR3 is made up of 15 amino acids. Germline V gives CDR1 SGHAT, CDR2 FQNNGV.

The chain joins TRBV19 to TRBJ2-4; D possibly uses TRBD1 or TRBD2 (6 bases each). There are 15 residues in the CDR3. Deletions cut 5 bases from V and 9 bases from J, with 20 bases between. Germline V gene data show CDR1 as LNHDA and CDR2 as SQIVND (reference sequence). The CDR3: CASSPTSLKGGIQYF. The CDR3 DNA reads TGTGCCAGTAGTCCCACATCCCTCAAGGGGGGCATTCAGTACTTC.

As regards this clonotype: A junction boundary mismatches the germline segment, possibly from a read error. The genes are TRBV7-8 and TRBJ1-1, with D possibly matching TRBD1 (6 bases). CDR1 and CDR2 from the germline V gene are SGHVS and FQNEAQ. This CDR3 spans 13 amino acids. The CDR3 DNA reads as TGTGCCAACAGCCCCACAGGGCACACTGAAGCTTTCTTT. Translation: CANSPTGHTEAFF.

This clonotype has only a few counts. It may be a read error: a sequence one base away is much more abundant. V and J are TRBV20-1 and TRBJ2-2, with D uncertain. The CDR3 loop spans 13 amino acids. Germline values: CDR1 DFQATT, CDR2 SNEGSKA (reference sequence). The chain's CDR3 is CSASVGNIGELFF. Written as DNA, the CDR3 is TGCAGTGCTAGTGTGGGGAACATCGGGGAGCTGTTTTTT.

With respect to this clonotype: This may be a read error: a much more frequent sequence differs by one nucleotide. The V gene is TRBV12-3 or TRBV12-4, the J gene TRBJ2-1; the D is unclear. CDR3 length: 14 residues. V lost 8 bases and J lost 5, with 16 bases in between. The CDR3 region is CASFHSFADNEQFF. DNA for the CDR3: TGTGCCAGCTTTCACTCCTTCGCGGACAATGAGCAGTTCTTC.

This clonotype was observed a single time. J is TRBJ1-1 and V is TRBV5-4; D is ambiguous. The V and J ends lost 6 bases and 11 bases respectively, with 17 bases between them. The germline V gene encodes CDR1 SGHNT and CDR2 YYREEE (reference sequence). This CDR3 has 12 amino acids. CDR3 nucleotide sequence: TGTGCCAGCAACTTCTCTACAGAGTTGGCTTTCTTT. It translates to CASNFSTELAFF.